The rows below give T cell receptor beta chains drawn from one sample of a study of blood T cell repertoires in COVID-19. TCRdb keeps only in-frame clones here, not all; method: immunoSEQ multiplex PCR. The table lists about 89,000 clones, over 60% of them singletons. Source material: peripheral blood. The receptors here all came from a human donor in a cohort sampled during active COVID-19. Each CDR3 is given with its conserved first and last residue. The D gene is left open where the match is weak. Expanded clones get a size class; other rows say once, few or many, or leave the size out.

CDR3 length | J gene | V gene | clone size | D gene | CDR3 DNA | CDR3 protein
16 | TRBJ1-6 | TRBV10-1 | . | . | TGCGCCAGCACCAGGGACTTTCTCTGGAGGTGGTCACCCCTCCACTTT | CASTRDFLWRWSPLHF
17 | TRBJ1-2 | TRBV28 | once | TRBD1 | TGTGCCAGCAGTTTATCCGCCGCAGGCAGGGGGAGTTATGGCTACACCTTC | CASSLSAAGRGSYGYTF
12 | TRBJ1-5 | TRBV10-3 | . | . | TGTGCCATCCAGGGTGCCAATCAGCCCCAGCATTTT | CAIQGANQPQHF
17 | TRBJ2-5 | TRBV11-2 | once | . | TGTGCCAGCAGCTTAGGCCCCCGCCCGAGGGCCGGAGAGACCCAGTACTTC | CASSLGPRPRAGETQYF
15 | TRBJ2-7 | TRBV4-3 | once | . | TGCGCCAGCAGCCAAGATCCAGGGCTCTCCTACGAGCAGTACTTC | CASSQDPGLSYEQYF
13 | TRBJ1-1 | TRBV5-1 | . | . | TGCGCCAGCAGCTTGACAAGGAACACTGAAGCTTTCTTT | CASSLTRNTEAFF
17 | TRBJ2-5 | TRBV2 | . | TRBD2 | TGTGCCAGCAGTGAAGCGCTCCTAGCGGGAGGTTCGGAGACCCAGTACTTC | CASSEALLAGGSETQYF
14 | TRBJ2-1 | TRBV27 | . | TRBD1 | TGTGCCAGCAGCGACAGGGACTCCTACAATGAGCAGTTCTTC | CASSDRDSYNEQFF
16 | TRBJ2-2 | TRBV5-1 | . | TRBD2 | TGCGCCAGCAGCTTGAGGACTAGCGGGAGTCCCGGGGAGCTGTTTTTT | CASSLRTSGSPGELFF
15 | TRBJ2-7 | TRBV5-6 | . | TRBD1 | TGTGCCAGCAGTGGACCGGGACAGGGTCACAACGAGCAGTACTTC | CASSGPGQGHNEQYF
15 | TRBJ2-5 | TRBV15 | . | TRBD1 | TGTGCCACCAGCCGATACGCCGGGACAGGGAGGACCCAGTACTTC | CATSRYAGTGRTQYF
16 | TRBJ2-5 | TRBV3-1/TRBV3-2 | . | TRBD2 | TGTGCCAGCAGCCAAGATAGACTAGCGGGAGTAGAGACCCAGTACTTC | CASSQDRLAGVETQYF
11 | TRBJ2-7 | TRBV10-2 | . | TRBD1 | TGCGCCAGCGGAGACAGGGGCGAGCAGTACTTC | CASGDRGEQYF
18 | TRBJ1-3 | TRBV18 | . | . | TGTGCCAGCTCTACAGGGTTGAGACAGGCGATCTCTGGAAACACCATATATTTT | CASSTGLRQAISGNTIYF
15 | TRBJ2-1 | TRBV9 | . | . | TGTGCCAGCAGCGTAGGTGGCTGGGGCTCGGGTGAGCAGTTCTTC | CASSVGGWGSGEQFF
13 | TRBJ2-3 | TRBV6-5 | once | . | TGTGCCAGCAGTTATGGCTTCCGTTATACGCAGTATTTT | CASSYGFRYTQYF
15 | TRBJ1-5 | TRBV4-1 | . | TRBD1 | TGCGCCAGCAGCCAAGATCCGACAGGGCCTCAGCCCCAGCATTTT | CASSQDPTGPQPQHF
16 | TRBJ2-3 | TRBV7-2 | . | TRBD2 | TGTGCCAGCAGCCTCCGACTAGCGGGAGTACCAGATACGCAGTATTTT | CASSLRLAGVPDTQYF
15 | TRBJ2-1 | TRBV28 | . | TRBD2 | TGTGCCAGCAGTTTATCCGTGGGAGGGCCCTATGAGCAGTTCTTC | CASSLSVGGPYEQFF
17 | TRBJ2-2 | TRBV27 | . | TRBD2 | TGTGCCAGCAGTTTTACATGGAGCGGGAGGGCCCACGGGGAGCTGTTTTTT | CASSFTWSGRAHGELFF
13 | TRBJ2-1 | TRBV5-1 | . | . | TGCGCCAGCACGCCTGGTACTTACAATGAGCAGTTCTTC | CASTPGTYNEQFF
15 | TRBJ2-1 | TRBV5-1 | . | TRBD2 | TGCGCCAGCACCCTAAGACTAGCGGGAGATGGTGAGCAGTTCTTC | CASTLRLAGDGEQFF
12 | TRBJ2-1 | TRBV12-3/TRBV12-4 | . | TRBD2 | TGTGCCAGCAGCATTAGCGGGGGGGAATGGTTCTTC | CASSISGGEWFF
16 | TRBJ1-1 | TRBV28 | . | . | TGTGCCAGCAGTCCCCGGCCCGGGCAGGGGCAGATCTCAGCTTTCTTT | CASSPRPGQGQISAFF
12 | TRBJ1-5 | TRBV15 | . | . | TGTGCCACCAGCAGATCCTATCAGCCCCAGCATTTT | CATSRSYQPQHF
15 | TRBJ2-7 | TRBV9 | . | TRBD2 | TGTGCCAGCAGCGTAGGGCTAGCGGGAGGCTACGAGCAGTACTTC | CASSVGLAGGYEQYF
15 | TRBJ1-5 | TRBV6-5 | few | . | TGTGCCAGCAGTTACTCGTCAGGCCCGCTCAGGCCCCAGCATTTT | CASSYSSGPLRPQHF
15 | TRBJ2-7 | TRBV10-2 | . | TRBD2 | TGCGCCAGCAGTGAGTCCCAGGTAGCGGGGTACGAGCAGTACTTC | CASSESQVAGYEQYF
15 | TRBJ2-1 | TRBV19 | . | TRBD2 | TGTGCCAGTAGTATGGGGGGACTAGGCTACAATGAGCAGTTCTTC | CASSMGGLGYNEQFF
14 | TRBJ2-5 | TRBV6-5 | . | . | TGTGCCAGCGCTCAGGGGATACCCCAAGAGACCCAGTACTTC | CASAQGIPQETQYF
13 | TRBJ2-5 | TRBV5-8 | . | . | TGTGCCAGCAGCCGCGGGCATCAAGAGACCCAGTACTTC | CASSRGHQETQYF
11 | TRBJ2-1 | TRBV25-1 | . | . | TGTGCCAGCCGTCGAAGGGGTGAGCAGTTCTTC | CASRRRGEQFF
16 | TRBJ1-4 | TRBV12-1 | . | . | TGTGCCAGCAGCTTTGGGGACAGGGGCTGCGGTGAAAAACTGTTTTTT | CASSFGDRGCGEKLFF
16 | TRBJ2-1 | TRBV7-9 | . | TRBD2 | TGTGCCAGCAGCTTAGGCGCGGGACTAGCGGAGCTAGAGCAGTTCTTC | CASSLGAGLAELEQFF
18 | TRBJ2-2 | TRBV4-3 | . | TRBD2 | TGCGCCAGCAGCCAAGACCAGGGGACTAGGGTTCTTTCCGGGGAGCTGTTTTTT | CASSQDQGTRVLSGELFF
15 | TRBJ2-3 | TRBV5-1 | . | . | TGCGCCAGCAGCACAACAGGAATTAGCACAGATACGCAGTATTTT | CASSTTGISTDTQYF
16 | TRBJ2-1 | TRBV4-1 | . | TRBD2 | TGCGCCAGCAGCCAAAGACTAGCGGGAGATAGGGATGAGCAGTTCTTC | CASSQRLAGDRDEQFF
13 | TRBJ2-1 | TRBV19 | once | . | TGTGCCAGTACCAGCAGGACCTACAATGAGCAGTTCTTC | CASTSRTYNEQFF
18 | TRBJ2-7 | TRBV27 | . | . | TGTGCCAGCAGTTTAAAACCGGCGACAGCCGGCTACTCCTACGAGCAGTACTTC | CASSLKPATAGYSYEQYF
13 | TRBJ2-7 | TRBV28 | . | . | TGTGCCAGCATTAGGCGGCAACCCTACGAGCAGTACTTC | CASIRRQPYEQYF
14 | TRBJ2-3 | TRBV4-1 | . | . | TGCGCCAGCAGCCAAGTGGGAGCGATCGATACGCAGTATTTT | CASSQVGAIDTQYF
14 | TRBJ2-7 | TRBV9 | . | TRBD1 | TGTGCCAGCAGCGTAGGGACAGGGACTTACGAGCAGTACTTC | CASSVGTGTYEQYF
14 | TRBJ2-7 | TRBV5-1 | . | TRBD2 | TGCGCCAGCAGCTTGGCAGCGGGATCGCGTGAGCAGTACTTC | CASSLAAGSREQYF
16 | TRBJ2-2 | TRBV18 | . | TRBD2 | TGTGCCAGCTCACCCCGACTAGCGGGAGAGACCGGGGAGCTGTTTTTT | CASSPRLAGETGELFF
15 | TRBJ2-1 | TRBV7-9 | . | TRBD2 | TGTGCCAGCAGCCCCGGGACTAGCGCCTACAATGAGCAGTTCTTC | CASSPGTSAYNEQFF
13 | TRBJ2-3 | TRBV6-5 | many | . | TGTGCCAGCAGCGGACTACCCACAGATACGCAGTATTTT | CASSGLPTDTQYF
13 | TRBJ2-7 | TRBV6-5 | . | TRBD1 | TGTGCCAGCAGCTGGGACAGAACCTACGAGCAGTACTTC | CASSWDRTYEQYF
16 | TRBJ1-2 | TRBV5-6 | . | TRBD1 | TGTGCCAGCAGCTTGGGGACAGGCCCCATGGGCTATGGCTACACCTTC | CASSLGTGPMGYGYTF
13 | TRBJ2-7 | TRBV2 | . | TRBD1 | TGTGCCAGCAGCGGAGACAGGGCCTACGAGCAGTACTTC | CASSGDRAYEQYF
15 | TRBJ2-3 | TRBV28 | . | . | TGTGCCAGCAGTTTGGTTATTGGCAGCACAGATACGCAGTATTTT | CASSLVIGSTDTQYF
15 | TRBJ2-7 | TRBV6-5 | . | TRBD2 | TGTGCCAGCAGTTTCACGACTAGCGGGAGTGGCGAGCAGTACTTC | CASSFTTSGSGEQYF
14 | TRBJ2-7 | TRBV4-1 | few | . | TGCGCCAGCAGCCACGAGGGAGACTCCTACGAGCAGTACTTC | CASSHEGDSYEQYF
16 | TRBJ2-7 | TRBV7-2 | few | TRBD2 | TGTGCCAGCAGCTTAGGGAAGGGCGGGGGGACCTACGAGCAGTACTTC | CASSLGKGGGTYEQYF
14 | TRBJ2-5 | TRBV28 | . | TRBD1 | TGTGCCAGCAGTACGGGACAGCTTCAAGAGACCCAGTACTTC | CASSTGQLQETQYF
12 | TRBJ1-6 | TRBV4-2 | . | TRBD1 | TGTGCCAGTCGGGACAGAGATTCACCCCTCCACTTT | CASRDRDSPLHF
13 | TRBJ2-2 | TRBV7-3 | once | . | TGTGCCAGCAGCCCCGACGCGGGCGGGGAGCTGTTTTTT | CASSPDAGGELFF
15 | TRBJ1-1 | TRBV30 | . | . | TGTGCCTGGGGCGGAATGCGGGGCGGCGGCACTGAAGCTTTCTTT | CAWGGMRGGGTEAFF
15 | TRBJ1-2 | TRBV2 | . | . | TGTGCCAGCAGTGAAGAGGAGTTTGACGCGCCTGGCTACACCTTC | CASSEEEFDAPGYTF
16 | TRBJ2-5 | TRBV11-2 | . | TRBD1 | TGTGCCAGCAGACTTACCGGGACAGGGGGCTTGGAGACCCAGTACTTC | CASRLTGTGGLETQYF
15 | TRBJ2-7 | TRBV28 | once | . | TGTGCCAGCAGCTTTAGAGGGACAATAAGACTAGAGCAGTACTTC | CASSFRGTIRLEQYF